The 28 T cell receptor beta chains below come from one sample, sequenced in a study of radiation and T cells in renal cell carcinoma (dated by TCRdb to the early 2020s). Libraries were prepared through the immunoSEQ multiplex PCR assay. The clones in this table, taken by TCRdb from immuneACCESS, are in-frame only. Not every clone is retained; where verified, under half of the shortfall comes from an unresolved V gene, and the cause of the rest is unknown. This sample is represented by about 59,000 clones; around 72% of them were singletons. About 7.3% of the sample goes to the ten largest clones. The intended sense of this specimen's time point label: baseline pretreatment blood. The treatment or condition label here, explained by the study, means: 15 Gy SBRT to primary tumor, nephrectomy 4 weeks later. This sample comprised blood, obtained from a patient whose treatment included radiotherapy and nephrectomy. Receptors were obtained from a man aged 55 to 70 with renal cell carcinoma.

Only one count was recorded for this clone. The chain couples TRBV11-2 to TRBJ2-3, with D maybe TRBD2 (7 bases). The CDR3 has 14 amino acids. V was pared by 6 bases and J by 6 bases, with 16 bases between. Germline V gene sequence: CDR1 SGHAT, CDR2 FQNNGV. For the CDR3, the DNA is TGTGCCAGCAGATTACCCGAGGGGGGGGATACGCAGTATTTT. It encodes CASRLPEGGDTQYF.

J is TRBJ1-4 and V is TRBV6-5; D call uncertain. Trimming took off 0 bases at V and 5 bases at J, with 10 bases between the two ends. The CDR3 consists of 15 residues. Per germline, CDR1 MNHEY and CDR2 SVGAGI. The CDR3 DNA follows: TGTGCCAGCAGTTACTCTTCCTCTGACAATGAAAAACTGTTTTTT. Its translation is CASSYSSSDNEKLFF.

The chain is built from TRBV30 and TRBJ1-2; D possibly corresponds to TRBD1 (6 bases). V dropped 0 bases and J dropped 9 bases, with 17 bases sitting between them. Looked up from germline, CDR1 is GTSNPN and CDR2 is SVGIG (reference sequence). The CDR3 has 14 residues. The CDR3 here is CAWSVQDRPGSYTF. DNA of the CDR3: TGTGCCTGGAGTGTACAAGACAGGCCTGGGAGCTACACCTTC.

The chain employs TRBV7-9 and TRBJ2-5; 7 bases align to TRBD2. Germline trimming cut 3 bases from V and 4 bases from J; bases unmatched to any gene: 5. The CDR3 has 14 amino acids. The germline CDR1 and CDR2 sequences are SEHNR and FQNEAQ (reference sequence). In DNA form, the CDR3 reads TGTGCCAGCAGCTTTGGGAGGGCCCCAGAGACCCAGTACTTC. Encoded protein: CASSFGRAPETQYF.

J is TRBJ2-1 and V is TRBV18; 9 nucleotides align to TRBD1. After removal of 1 base from V and 0 bases from J, the junction contained 13 bases not matched to a gene. The V gene's germline CDR1 is KGHSH and CDR2 LQKENI. The CDR3 covers 20 residues. The CDR3 coding sequence is TGTGCCAGCTCACCACGGTCGGACAGGGGCCTTCTGAGCTCCTACAATGAGCAGTTCTTC. It yields the protein CASSPRSDRGLLSSYNEQFF.

This clone showed up just a few times. V gene TRBV9 combines with J gene TRBJ1-4; maybe TRBD1 (5 bases). CDR1 and CDR2 from the germline V gene are SGDLS and YYNGEE. With 6 bases removed from V and 7 bases from J, the gap between germline ends came to 16 bases. The CDR3 has 14 residues. The CDR3 loop is CASTLGPLGEKLFF. The CDR3 DNA reads TGTGCCAGCACCCTGGGGCCTTTGGGTGAAAAACTGTTTTTT. Filled out from reference TRBV9 and TRBJ1-4, the complete variable domain reads DSGVTQTPKHLITATGQRVTLRCSPRSGDLSVYWYQQSLDQGLQFLIQYYNGEERAKGNILERFSAQQFPDLHSELNLSSLELGDSALYFCASTLGPLGEKLFFGSGTQLSVL.

This rearrangement joins TRBV14 to TRBJ2-1, with a tentative D call TRBD1 (7 bases). The CDR3 spans 13 residues. Germline CDR1 is SGHDN and CDR2 is FVKESK. Trimming cost V 7 bases and J 4 bases, with 11 bases left between them. The CDR3 sequence is CASTEGAYNEQFF. The CDR3 bases are TGTGCCAGCACGGAGGGGGCGTACAATGAGCAGTTCTTC. The full variable domain, with the rest looked up from reference TRBV14 and TRBJ2-1, is EAGVTQFPSHSVIEKGQTVTLRCDPISGHDNLYWYRRVMGKEIKFLLHFVKESKQDESGMPNNRFLAERTGGTYSTLKVQPAELEDSGVYFCASTEGAYNEQFFGPGTRLTVL.

This clone was observed a single time. The chain couples TRBV2 to TRBJ2-7; D is undetermined. This CDR3 region has 13 residues. Germline V gene sequence: CDR1 SNHLY, CDR2 FYNNEI. V was pared by 3 bases and J by 1 base, with 7 bases between. In DNA, the CDR3 is TGTGCCAGCAGTGATTGGGGATCCTACGAGCAGTACGTC. This gives the protein CASSDWGSYEQYV.

The chain links TRBV5-1 to TRBJ2-7, with TRBD1 matching 7 bases. Germline assignment: CDR1 SGHRS and CDR2 YFSETQ. V lost 3 bases and J lost 5; bases outside the gene matches: 11. This CDR3 has 15 amino acids. The CDR3 is CASSSQGVAINEQYF. Here the CDR3 DNA reads TGCGCCAGCAGCTCGCAGGGGGTGGCTATTAACGAGCAGTACTTC.

This chain uses TRBV6-1 with TRBJ1-5; 7 bases are a match to TRBD1. J gave up 6 bases and V 7 bases, and 9 bases lay outside the gene matches. This CDR3 is 14 amino acids long. Germline V lookup: CDR1 MNHNS, CDR2 SASEGT. The CDR3 DNA sequence: TGTGCCAGCATCAGAGACAGGGATATTCAGCCCCAGCATTTT. Its protein is CASIRDRDIQPQHF.

V gene TRBV10-3 combines with J gene TRBJ2-1; tentatively, D is TRBD1 (6 bases). Germline CDR1 is ENHRY and CDR2 is SYGVKD. The CDR3 totals 15 residues. With 2 bases removed from V and 6 bases from J, the gap between germline ends came to 14 bases. CDR3 loop: CAISEDRSFGNEQFF. DNA of the CDR3: TGTGCCATCAGTGAGGACAGGAGCTTTGGCAATGAGCAGTTCTTC.

The CDR3 loop reads CASSFNKNTEAFF. As DNA, the CDR3 is TGTGCCAGCAGCTTTAACAAGAACACTGAAGCTTTCTTT. The chain uses TRBV7-7 and TRBJ1-1; no firm D call. In germline, CDR1 is SSHAT, CDR2 FNYEAQ (reference sequence). The V and J ends lost 3 bases and 1 base respectively, with 6 bases between them. This CDR3 region has 13 residues.

The chain has TRBV28 and TRBJ2-7, with 14 bases identical to TRBD2. This CDR3 is 15 amino acids long. Germline CDR1 is MDHEN and CDR2 is SYDVKM. Trimming removed 6 bases from V and 5 bases from J; junction bases left unmatched: 6. The chain's CDR3 is CASSKGLAGAHEQYV. Written as DNA, the CDR3 is TGTGCCAGCAGCAAGGGACTAGCGGGAGCACACGAGCAGTACGTC.

The chain combines TRBV30 with TRBJ2-1, with D uncertain. The CDR3 consists of 12 residues. V was clipped by 1 base and J by 6 bases, with 7 bases between them. Germline V gene lookup returns CDR1 GTSNPN and CDR2 SVGIG (reference sequence). The CDR3 protein is CAWSGNSNEQFF. DNA for the CDR3: TGTGCCTGGAGTGGGAACTCCAATGAGCAGTTCTTC.

This clone has only a few counts. V usage is TRBV14 and J usage is TRBJ1-1; weak D call: TRBD1 (5 bases). The CDR3 spans 13 residues. The V end was cut by 4 bases, the J end by 2 bases, with 8 bases between. From germline, CDR1 is SGHDN and CDR2 FVKESK. The CDR3 DNA reads as TGTGCCAGCAGCCTCGGACAAAACACTGAAGCTTTCTTT. This translates into CASSLGQNTEAFF.

The gene calls are TRBV6-1 and TRBJ2-7, with 9 bases matching TRBD2. This CDR3 contains 14 residues. Trimming took 4 bases from V and 4 from J; bases not matched to a gene: 5. The germline gives CDR1 MNHNS, CDR2 SASEGT. DNA for the CDR3: TGTGCCAGCAGTGCTAGCGGGGCCATTTACGAGCAGTACGTC. It translates to CASSASGAIYEQYV.

The chain joins TRBV27 to TRBJ2-3; the D is unclear. CDR3 size: 17 residues. CDR1 MNHEY and CDR2 SMNVEV come from the germline V gene (reference sequence). Trimming removed 8 bases at V and 2 bases at J, with 23 bases between. The CDR3 region has the DNA TGTGCCAGCTCTCATGCCCCCTCGGCAGGAGACACAGATACGCAGTATTTT. Translation gives CASSHAPSAGDTDTQYF.

The chain uses TRBV4-3 and TRBJ1-1; TRBD1 might be the D (5 bases). Germline assignment: CDR1 LGHNA and CDR2 YSLEER. V was clipped by 0 bases and J by 6 bases, with 20 bases between them. This CDR3 has 17 residues. The CDR3 bases are TGCGCCAGCAGCCAAGAGTACCCCTTGGGGGAAGACGCTGAAGCTTTCTTT. Amino acids: CASSQEYPLGEDAEAFF.

The rearrangement uses TRBV30 and TRBJ1-5; D not resolved. Germline CDR1 reads GTSNPN; CDR2 reads SVGIG (reference sequence). CDR3 length: 13 amino acids. The germline V and J ends were trimmed by 5 bases and 9 bases, with 17 bases remaining between them. CDR3 sequence reads: CAWQPGASGPQHF. The CDR3 DNA reads TGTGCCTGGCAGCCGGGAGCGTCGGGGCCCCAGCATTTT.

This clone came up a few times. The V call is TRBV19, the J call TRBJ1-1; D gene ambiguous. The CDR3 spans 15 residues. V was shortened by 9 bases and J by 3 bases, with 20 bases between the two germline ends. Germline loops: CDR1 LNHDA, CDR2 SQIVND (reference sequence). The CDR3 loop reads CASKTLESWDTEAFF. Here the CDR3 DNA reads TGTGCCAGCAAGACGTTGGAGTCCTGGGACACTGAAGCTTTCTTT. The full variable domain, with the rest looked up from reference TRBV19 and TRBJ1-1, is DGGITQSPKYLFRKEGQNVTLSCEQNLNHDAMYWYRQDPGQGLRLIYYSQIVNDFQKGDIAEGYSVSREKKESFPLTVTSAQKNPTAFYLCASKTLESWDTEAFFGQGTRLTVV.

The chain couples TRBV11-2 to TRBJ2-7, with D perhaps TRBD1 (5 bases). Germline-derived CDR1 and CDR2 are SGHAT and FQNNGV. This CDR3 contains 14 residues. V dropped 5 bases and J dropped 3 bases, with 14 bases sitting between them. The CDR3 nucleotides are TGTGCCAGCAGCCCAAGACAGTCGCTCTACGAGCAGTACTTC. It encodes CASSPRQSLYEQYF.

This clone was counted between two and nine times. The chain joins TRBV5-8 to TRBJ2-5; TRBD1 or TRBD2 may be the D gene (5 bases each). The CDR3 covers 15 residues. V lost 4 bases to trimming and J lost 2 bases, with 15 bases between them. CDR1 and CDR2 from the germline V gene are SGHTS and YDEGEE. CDR3 region: CASSPDGGFQETQYF. The CDR3, as DNA: TGTGCCAGCAGCCCTGATGGGGGATTTCAAGAGACCCAGTACTTC.

The chain has TRBV18 and TRBJ1-3, with D unresolved. CDR3 length: 18 amino acids. Germline V gene lookup returns CDR1 KGHSH and CDR2 LQKENI. Trimming took off 3 bases at V and 3 bases at J, with 21 bases between the two ends. The CDR3 nucleotides are TGTGCCAGCTCACCGGTCACGGTGGGCTCTTTCAATGGAAACACCATATATTTT. Protein sequence: CASSPVTVGSFNGNTIYF.

In the case of this clone: The sample has other DNA sequences that encode this CDR3 too. The V call is TRBV27, the J call TRBJ2-5; D remains unclear. This CDR3 spans 12 amino acids. Trimming pared 0 bases from V and 4 bases from J, leaving 3 bases between. Germline values: CDR1 MNHEY, CDR2 SMNVEV (reference sequence). CDR3 DNA: TGTGCCAGCAGTTTATCGGGAGAGACCCAGTACTTC. Translation gives CASSLSGETQYF.

This clone has a count of ten or more. J is TRBJ2-1 and V is TRBV7-9, with 9 bases that match TRBD1. Germline V CDR1 and CDR2: SEHNR, FQNEAQ (reference sequence). There are 16 residues in the CDR3. The V and J ends lost 7 bases and 3 bases, in that order; junction bases with no gene match: 10. CDR3 region: CASTPQGGQGYNEQFF. DNA of the CDR3: TGTGCCAGCACCCCCCAGGGGGGACAGGGCTACAATGAGCAGTTCTTC.

This clone was counted only a few times. The rearrangement joins TRBV30 to TRBJ1-6; a possible D gene is TRBD1 (6 bases). The CDR3 has 13 residues. V was clipped by 3 bases and J by 8 bases, with 11 bases between them. From germline, CDR1 is GTSNPN and CDR2 SVGIG (reference sequence). The CDR3 DNA reads TGTGCCTGGAGCACTTACAGGGATTCACCCCTCCACTTT. Protein sequence: CAWSTYRDSPLHF.

This clone was counted between two and nine times. This chain links TRBV27 with TRBJ1-2; the match to TRBD1 covers 10 bases. There are 14 residues in the CDR3. After removal of 5 bases from V and 8 bases from J, the junction contained 8 bases not matched to a gene. CDR1 and CDR2 from the germline V gene are MNHEY and SMNVEV (reference sequence). CDR3: CASSPGTGARGYTF. DNA for the CDR3: TGTGCCAGCAGTCCCGGGACAGGGGCGCGAGGCTACACCTTC.

V usage is TRBV11-3 and J usage is TRBJ1-1; no reliable D call. Trimming stripped 5 bases from V and 6 bases from J, with 13 bases between. This CDR3 is built from 13 residues. Germline CDR1 reads SGHNT; CDR2 reads YENEEA. Here the CDR3 reads CASSPVPGAEAFF. CDR3 coding DNA: TGTGCCAGCAGCCCAGTCCCTGGGGCTGAAGCTTTCTTT.